The 23 T cell receptor beta chains reported below all come from one sample, sequenced in a study of cytomegalovirus exposure and HLA in healthy donors. 13 Jbeta primers and 60 Vbeta primers were used for the PCR. Sequenced by immunoSEQ multiplex PCR; TCRdb stores in-frame clones only, minus some. The profile shows 100,000 to 130,000 clones, 77% of them singletons. The sample taken for sequencing was PBMCs. These receptors came from a male donor in good health and CMV-seronegative.

This clone was observed a handful of times. CDR3 DNA sequence: TGTGCCAGCAGCCCGACTAGCTTGTACGAGCAGTACTTC. Its protein is CASSPTSLYEQYF. The V call is TRBV7-9, the J call TRBJ2-7; 7 positions agree with TRBD2. Germline trimming cut 5 bases from V and 4 bases from J; bases unmatched to any gene: 5. The CDR3 length is 13 residues. Germline V lookup: CDR1 SEHNR, CDR2 FQNEAQ (reference sequence).

The chain has TRBV7-9 and TRBJ2-1, with D maybe TRBD1 (7 bases). The germline CDR1 and CDR2 sequences are SEHNR and FQNEAQ (reference sequence). The CDR3 covers 15 residues. Trimming shortened V by 5 bases and J by 6 bases, and 17 bases separated the two germline ends. CDR3 DNA sequence: TGTGCCAGCAGCGGAGGAGGGGGCGCGATCAATGAGCAGTTCTTC. Translation gives CASSGGGGAINEQFF.

This chain links TRBV6-1 with TRBJ2-5, with no clear D. CDR1 MNHNS and CDR2 SASEGT come from the germline V gene. V gave up 5 bases and J gave up 2 bases, with 6 bases separating them. The CDR3 consists of 12 residues. CDR3: CASSPGQETQYF. The CDR3 DNA reads TGTGCCAGCAGTCCAGGTCAAGAGACCCAGTACTTC.

In its sample, this clone was seen once. The chain employs TRBV6-1 and TRBJ2-1; D possibly corresponds to TRBD2 (6 bases). Trimming stripped 8 bases from V and 7 bases from J, with 15 bases between. The CDR3 runs 13 residues. Germline V CDR1 and CDR2: MNHNS, SASEGT. The DNA of the CDR3 is TGTGCCAGCCATCCGACTAGTGGGAATGAGCAGTTCTTC. It translates to CASHPTSGNEQFF.

The chain is built from TRBV5-1 and TRBJ2-1, with 10 bases fitting TRBD2. CDR1 SGHRS and CDR2 YFSETQ come from the germline V gene. The CDR3 has 18 residues. With 3 bases clipped from V and 5 bases from J, the junction kept 14 bases outside the gene matches. In nucleotides, the CDR3 is TGCGCCAGCAGCTGGGGCGGTTCTAGCGGGAGTGGCGACAATGAGCAGTTCTTC. Translating gives CASSWGGSSGSGDNEQFF.

This chain joins TRBV18 and TRBJ2-3; D might be TRBD2 (6 bases). Germline CDR1 is KGHSH and CDR2 is LQKENI. Trimming pared 0 bases from V and 3 bases from J, leaving 7 bases between. This CDR3 has 14 residues. In nucleotides, the CDR3 is TGTGCCAGCTCACCACCGACTAGAACAGATACGCAGTATTTT. This sequence encodes CASSPPTRTDTQYF.

This rearrangement joins TRBV6-5 to TRBJ2-3; D uncertain. This CDR3 comprises 15 residues. Looked up from germline, CDR1 is MNHEY and CDR2 is SVGAGI. V was cut by 0 bases and J by 1 base, with 8 bases left in between. CDR3 nucleotide sequence: TGTGCCAGCAGTTACTCGGCTGCAGGCACAGATACGCAGTATTTT. The encoded protein is CASSYSAAGTDTQYF.

The chain joins TRBV25-1 to TRBJ1-1, with 7 bases identical to TRBD1. This CDR3 comprises 16 residues. V was pared by 5 bases and J by 3 bases, with 12 bases of the junction left unmatched. CDR1 and CDR2 (germline): MGHDK, SYGVNS. The CDR3 nucleotides are TGTGCCAGCAGTCTTCCCCTCCTCGGGACAGACACTGAAGCTTTCTTT. The encoded protein is CASSLPLLGTDTEAFF.

This chain uses TRBV4-1 with TRBJ2-7, with 9 bases identical to TRBD2. This CDR3 spans 15 amino acids. The V gene end was trimmed by 1 base and the J gene end by 4 bases; junction bases not matched to a gene: 5. Germline-derived CDR1 and CDR2 are MGHRA and YSYEKL. In DNA form, the CDR3 reads TGCGCCAGCAGCCAAGCTACTAGCGGGCCTTACGAGCAGTACTTC. Amino acids: CASSQATSGPYEQYF.

V and J are TRBV5-4 and TRBJ2-6, with D possibly matching TRBD2 (5 bases). V was pared by 4 bases and J by 2 bases, with 10 bases between. The CDR3 is made up of 15 amino acids. Germline V lookup: CDR1 SGHNT, CDR2 YYREEE (reference sequence). The CDR3 loop reads CASSPTSTGANVLTF. The CDR3 DNA reads as TGTGCCAGCAGCCCCACTAGTACTGGGGCCAACGTCCTGACTTTC. The entire variable domain, with the rest obtained from reference TRBV5-4 and TRBJ2-6, is as follows: ETGVTQSPTHLIKTRGQQVTLRCSSQSGHNTVSWYQQALGQGPQFIFQYYREEENGRGNFPPRFSGLQFPNYSSELNVNALELDDSALYLCASSPTSTGANVLTFGAGSRLTVL.

The CDR3 sequence: CASSQFGVAGDETQYF. For the CDR3, the DNA is TGCGCCAGCAGCCAATTTGGGGTAGCGGGAGATGAGACCCAGTACTTC. This chain uses TRBV4-1 with TRBJ2-5; TRBD2 matches at 9 bases. This CDR3 region has 16 residues. Germline trimming cut 2 bases from V and 5 bases from J; bases unmatched to any gene: 9. Germline loops: CDR1 MGHRA, CDR2 YSYEKL.

This sequence joins TRBV25-1 and TRBJ2-5, with D possibly being TRBD1 (6 bases). The CDR3 is 15 residues long. CDR1 is MGHDK and CDR2 is SYGVNS in the germline V gene. The V and J ends lost 6 bases and 0 bases respectively, with 14 bases between them. The CDR3 nucleotides are TGTGCCAGCAGAGGTACAGGGACGTACCAAGAGACCCAGTACTTC. Translated, it gives CASRGTGTYQETQYF.

The chain has TRBV7-9 and TRBJ2-5; TRBD2 might be the D (5 bases). The germline CDR1 and CDR2 sequences are SEHNR and FQNEAQ (reference sequence). CDR3 size: 15 residues. V lost 4 bases and J lost 1, with 13 bases in between. The CDR3 is CASSSAGGFQETQYF. The CDR3 DNA is TGTGCCAGCAGCTCCGCCGGAGGCTTCCAAGAGACCCAGTACTTC.

A single count supports this clone. V is TRBV5-1 and J is TRBJ2-1; 11 bases agree with TRBD1. CDR3 size: 17 residues. Trimming cost V 4 bases and J 2 bases; bases outside gene matches: 8. CDR1 is SGHRS, CDR2 YFSETQ, per germline. CDR3 sequence: CASSASGGQGAYNEQFF. CDR3 DNA sequence: TGCGCCAGCAGCGCAAGTGGGGGACAGGGGGCCTACAATGAGCAGTTCTTC.

The chain links TRBV30 to TRBJ2-5, with TRBD2 matching 10 bases. The trim removed 7 bases at V and 5 bases at J, leaving 13 bases unmatched. Germline CDR1 reads GTSNPN; CDR2 reads SVGIG (reference sequence). This CDR3 is built from 15 residues. The CDR3 DNA sequence: TGTGCCTTTCGCCTTCTAGCGGGAGTTAGGGAGACCCAGTACTTC. Translation: CAFRLLAGVRETQYF. The variable domain in full, completed from reference TRBV30 and TRBJ2-5, reads SQTIHQWPATLVQPVGSPLSLECTVEGTSNPNLYWYRQAAGRGLQLLFYSVGIGQISSEVPQNLSASRPQDRQFILSSKKLLLSDSGFYLCAFRLLAGVRETQYFGPGTRLLVL.

This sequence joins TRBV7-2 and TRBJ2-7; 10 bases line up with TRBD2. V was clipped by 7 bases and J by 5 bases; unmatched bases: 14. The CDR3 is made up of 16 amino acids. Germline V gives CDR1 SGHTA, CDR2 FQGNSA. DNA of the CDR3: TGTGCCAGCACCGAATCACTAGCGGGATCGATCCACGAGCAGTACTTC. Amino acids: CASTESLAGSIHEQYF. Full variable domain (rest looked up from reference TRBV7-2 and TRBJ2-7): GAGVSQSPSNKVTEKGKDVELRCDPISGHTALYWYRQSLGQGLEFLIYFQGNSAPDKSGLPSDRFSAERTGGSVSTLTIQRTQQEDSAVYLCASTESLAGSIHEQYFGPGTRLTVT.

This chain uses TRBV2 with TRBJ2-1; 7 bases map to TRBD1. The V gene's germline CDR1 is SNHLY and CDR2 FYNNEI. After removal of 1 base from V and 1 base from J, the junction contained 10 bases not matched to a gene. The CDR3 has 18 amino acids. The CDR3 bases are TGTGCCAGCAGTGAAGTAATCCAGGGACAGAAATCCTACAATGAGCAGTTCTTC. This gives the protein CASSEVIQGQKSYNEQFF.

This chain joins TRBV7-9 and TRBJ1-1; TRBD1 matches 9 bases. CDR3 length: 14 residues. Trimming cost V 5 bases and J 4 bases; bases outside gene matches: 5. Germline V gene lookup returns CDR1 SEHNR and CDR2 FQNEAQ (reference sequence). CDR3 sequence reads: CASSPGDRATEAFF. CDR3 in DNA: TGTGCCAGCAGCCCGGGGGACAGGGCCACTGAAGCTTTCTTT.

The chain employs TRBV30 and TRBJ2-5; TRBD1 is a possible D gene (5 bases). The CDR3 has 15 amino acids. V was shortened by 0 bases and J by 3 bases, with 14 bases between the two germline ends. Germline V CDR1 and CDR2: GTSNPN, SVGIG (reference sequence). The CDR3 loop reads CAWSVGWQGKETQYF. In DNA, the CDR3 is TGTGCCTGGAGTGTTGGTTGGCAGGGCAAAGAGACCCAGTACTTC.

The chain carries TRBV6-1 and TRBJ2-7; TRBD1 is a possible D gene (6 bases). The CDR3 is 13 residues long. Germline CDR1 is MNHNS and CDR2 is SASEGT. V was clipped by 8 bases and J by 0 bases, with 11 bases between them. CDR3 sequence reads: CASSTGSSYEQYF. The CDR3 DNA follows: TGTGCCAGCTCCACAGGGAGCTCCTACGAGCAGTACTTC.

This sequence joins TRBV18 and TRBJ2-5; maybe TRBD2 (5 bases). V lost 0 bases and J 2 bases, leaving 13 bases between the germline ends. Germline CDR1 reads KGHSH; CDR2 reads LQKENI. The CDR3 runs to 16 residues. CDR3 coding DNA: TGTGCCAGCTCACCACCTACACGGAGGCCACAAGAGACCCAGTACTTC. Translated: CASSPPTRRPQETQYF.

J is TRBJ2-7 and V is TRBV27; 12 bases fit TRBD1. CDR1 MNHEY and CDR2 SMNVEV come from the germline V gene (reference sequence). CDR3 length equals 18 residues. J lost 4 bases, V lost 4 bases, and 14 bases had no gene match. As DNA, the CDR3 is TGTGCCAGCAGTTCATTCCATCTCTGGGACAGGGGGCTATACGAGCAGTACTTC. Protein product: CASSSFHLWDRGLYEQYF.

The J gene is TRBJ2-3, the V gene TRBV7-8; tentatively, D is TRBD2 (5 bases). This CDR3 is built from 19 residues. Trimming removed 0 bases at V and 0 bases at J, with 19 bases between. Germline lookup yields CDR1 SGHVS and CDR2 FQNEAQ. The CDR3 region is CASSLATQDEGPSTDTQYF. For the CDR3, the DNA is TGTGCCAGCAGCTTAGCCACTCAAGATGAGGGTCCTAGCACAGATACGCAGTATTTT.